This T cell receptor beta chain was identified in a study of blood T cells in healthy people across ages. Total RNA extraction produced at least 5.5 micrograms (per sample) for the study. This CDR3 comprises 14 residues. The germline V gene has CDR1 SGHDT and CDR2 YYEEEE. V was cut by 3 bases and J by 2 bases, with 12 bases left in between. A second PCR, run for roughly 7 to 11 cycles, used a sample-barcoded 5' primer plus a J-beta primer mix. Each cDNA molecule was tagged by a template-switch adaptor with 12 random nucleotides. In TCRdb, the 5' RACE reads were re-called with MiXCR into one record per CDR3 protein. The table records about 1 million distinct CDR3 sequences, 40% to 50% of them present only once.

Sequences were obtained from blood. The J gene is TRBJ2-7, the V gene TRBV5-6; D is perhaps TRBD2 (7 bases). The source is a woman aged 55-69 years in good health. The CDR3 loop is CASSSIGGAYEQYF. The CDR3 DNA sequence: TGTGCCAGCAGCTCCATAGGGGGGGCCTACGAGCAGTACTTC.